This T cell receptor (beta chain) was identified in a study of blood T cell repertoires in COVID-19. In the authors' methods: Nucleated cell number was recorded as an estimate derived from reference gene primer amplification. Method: immunoSEQ multiplex PCR; TCRdb's copy keeps in-frame clones and lacks some. D and trimming come from the DNA, and the V and J calls and clone size come from that table. The table records about 240,000 clones, roughly 86% of them present only once. Self-reported history from a screening survey and questionnaire set each donor's cohort. Sequencing used PBMCs or T cells enriched from blood (not recorded which). The clonotype originates from a woman aged 25 to 39 with acute COVID-19.

The CDR3, as DNA: TGTGCCAGCAGTGAAATGACAGATAGCAATCAGCCCCAGCATTTT. Translated, it gives CASSEMTDSNQPQHF. V is TRBV6-1 and J is TRBJ1-5, with a possible D match to TRBD1 (5 bases). The germline gives CDR1 MNHNS, CDR2 SASEGT. Deletions cut 2 bases from V and 0 bases from J, with 8 bases between. This CDR3 spans 15 amino acids.